Shown below are 30 T cell receptor beta chains from a single sample sequenced in a study of immune evolution from preneoplasia to lung adenocarcinoma. TCRdb's copy holds only in-frame clones and misses some; the assay was immunoSEQ multiplex PCR. The sample has under 10,000 clones, approximately 79% seen once. The sequenced sample consisted of FFPE adjacent normal lung tissue. These receptors were obtained from a person aged 55-80 years with lung adenocarcinoma.

V usage is TRBV18 and J usage is TRBJ2-1; D perhaps matches TRBD1 (6 bases). The V end lost 3 bases, the J end lost 0 bases, and 18 bases lay between the germline ends. Looked up from germline, CDR1 is KGHSH and CDR2 is LQKENI. The CDR3 spans 18 residues. The CDR3 loop reads CASSPLAQGPSSYNEQFF. The CDR3 DNA reads TGTGCCAGCTCACCCCTGGCCCAGGGGCCCAGCTCCTACAATGAGCAGTTCTTC.

The V gene is TRBV7-9, the J gene TRBJ2-3; 9 positions match TRBD2. This CDR3 contains 15 residues. The V gene end was trimmed by 4 bases and the J gene end by 5 bases; junction bases not matched to a gene: 7. CDR1 is SEHNR and CDR2 is FQNEAQ in the germline V gene (reference sequence). CDR3 protein: CASSSIAGEIDTQYF. The CDR3, as DNA: TGTGCCAGCAGCTCGATAGCGGGAGAGATAGATACGCAGTATTTT. The full variable domain, completed using reference TRBV7-9 and TRBJ2-3, is DTGVSQNPRHKITKRGQNVTFRCDPISEHNRLYWYRQTLGQGPEFLTYFQNEAQLEKSRLLSDRFSAERPKGSFSTLEIQRTEQGDSAMYLCASSSIAGEIDTQYFGPGTRLTVL.

This clone came up once. This chain joins TRBV7-3 and TRBJ1-2; 7 bases are a match to TRBD1. The V gene end was trimmed by 1 base and the J gene end by 8 bases; junction bases not matched to a gene: 7. Germline CDR1 and CDR2: SGHTA and FQGTGA. The CDR3 loop spans 14 amino acids. This CDR3 is CASSLNKGAEGYTF. The CDR3 DNA sequence: TGTGCCAGCAGCTTAAACAAGGGGGCTGAAGGCTACACCTTC.

The chain is built from TRBV7-8 and TRBJ1-5, with D possibly TRBD1 on 5 matching bases. The CDR3 totals 15 residues. Trimming pared 1 base from V and 5 bases from J, leaving 12 bases between. The germline V gene encodes CDR1 SGHVS and CDR2 FQNEAQ. In nucleotides, the CDR3 is TGTGCCAGCAGCTTAGAGCCAGGGAGGGATCAGCCCCAGCATTTT. It translates to CASSLEPGRDQPQHF.

This rearrangement joins TRBV5-6 to TRBJ2-7; possibly TRBD1 for D (6 bases). Trimming cost V 2 bases and J 3 bases, with 15 bases left between them. Germline CDR1 SGHDT, CDR2 YYEEEE. The CDR3 is made up of 15 amino acids. The CDR3 loop is CASSFWGLQNYEQYF. Here the CDR3 DNA reads TGTGCCAGCAGCTTTTGGGGGCTCCAGAACTACGAGCAGTACTTC.

The chain links TRBV20-1 to TRBJ1-4; D gene uncertain. Per the germline V gene, CDR1 is DFQATT and CDR2 is SNEGSKA (reference sequence). This CDR3 has 11 amino acids. The V end lost 5 bases, the J end lost 5 bases, and 6 bases lay between the germline ends. The CDR3 region is CSAPLNEKLFF. CDR3 in DNA: TGCAGTGCTCCTTTAAATGAAAAACTGTTTTTT.

The chain combines TRBV5-6 with TRBJ1-2; D gene unclear. The CDR3 has 12 residues. Trimming removed 4 bases at V and 8 bases at J, with 12 bases between. CDR1 is SGHDT, CDR2 YYEEEE, per germline. This CDR3 reads CASSRDLGGYTF. The CDR3 region has the DNA TGTGCCAGCAGCCGTGACCTCGGGGGCTACACCTTC.

The genes are TRBV16 and TRBJ2-4; 10 bases line up with TRBD1. The CDR3 totals 14 residues. The trim removed 4 bases at V and 7 bases at J, leaving 4 bases unmatched. CDR1 KGHSY and CDR2 FQNENV come from the germline V gene. DNA for the CDR3: TGTGCCAGCAGCCCGAGACAGGGGGCGAACATTCAGTACTTC. Translation: CASSPRQGANIQYF.

DNA of the CDR3: TGTGCCTGGAGTACAGGGGGGGCCGGGGAGACCCAGTACTTC. It is translated as CAWSTGGAGETQYF. The gene calls are TRBV30 and TRBJ2-5; D is perhaps TRBD1 (8 bases). The V gene lost 2 bases and the J gene lost 5 bases, with 15 bases spanning the gap. In germline, CDR1 is GTSNPN, CDR2 SVGIG (reference sequence). This CDR3 is built from 14 residues.

On this clone itself: The junction and the germline gene differ at one end; a read error may be behind it. V usage is TRBV5-6 and J usage is TRBJ1-1; D not resolved. Germline V gene sequence: CDR1 SGHDT, CDR2 YYEEEE. This CDR3 is 13 amino acids long. In DNA form, the CDR3 reads TGTGCCAGCACCTTGTACCATAACACTGAAGCTTTCTTT. It translates to CASTLYHNTEAFF. Drawing the rest from reference TRBV5-6 and TRBJ1-1, the complete variable domain is DAGVTQSPTHLIKTRGQQVTLRCSPKSGHDTVSWYQQALGQGPQFIFQYYEEEERQRGNFPDRFSGHQFPNYSSELNVNALLLGDSALYLCASTLYHNTEAFFGQGTRLTVV.

In its sample, this clone was seen a few times. This rearrangement joins TRBV18 to TRBJ2-3; possible D gene TRBD2, 7 bases. V lost 1 base, J lost 5 bases, and 13 bases lay in between. The CDR3 runs 15 residues. Germline CDR1 reads KGHSH; CDR2 reads LQKENI. CDR3 protein: CASSPRGGAGDTQYF. CDR3 DNA: TGTGCCAGCTCACCACGGGGGGGGGCCGGAGATACGCAGTATTTT.

This clone has a single count. The chain combines TRBV11-3 with TRBJ2-2; 10 bases map to TRBD2. Germline CDR1 is SGHNT and CDR2 is YENEEA. This CDR3 contains 15 residues. V lost 5 bases, J lost 7 bases, and 7 bases stayed unmatched. CDR3 region: CASSISGTSVGELFF. CDR3 DNA: TGTGCCAGCAGCATTAGCGGGACTAGCGTCGGGGAGCTGTTTTTT.

The gene calls are TRBV5-6 and TRBJ1-5; D uncertain. The V end was cut by 2 bases, the J end by 1 base, with 7 bases between. CDR3 length equals 14 residues. CDR1 and CDR2 (germline): SGHDT, YYEEEE. The CDR3: CASSLTSSNQPQHF. The CDR3 DNA follows: TGTGCCAGCAGCTTAACATCGAGCAATCAGCCCCAGCATTTT.

This chain links TRBV7-8 with TRBJ1-1; no reliable D call. The CDR3 runs 13 residues. Trimming took off 6 bases at V and 3 bases at J, with 11 bases between the two ends. Germline assignment: CDR1 SGHVS and CDR2 FQNEAQ. The chain's CDR3 is CASRVGIHTEAFF. DNA for the CDR3: TGTGCCAGCAGGGTGGGGATACACACTGAAGCTTTCTTT.

The CDR3 DNA sequence: TGTGCCAGCAGCTTGAGACCAAACCAAGAGACCCAGTACTTC. As protein: CASSLRPNQETQYF. The rearrangement links TRBV7-9 to TRBJ2-5; D ambiguous. Looked up from germline, CDR1 is SEHNR and CDR2 is FQNEAQ (reference sequence). V dropped 3 bases and J dropped 0 bases, with 8 bases sitting between them. The length of the CDR3 is 14 residues.

The chain has TRBV20-1 and TRBJ2-5; the D is unclear. Germline lookup yields CDR1 DFQATT and CDR2 SNEGSKA (reference sequence). The CDR3 extends over 10 amino acids. The V end was cut by 3 bases, the J end by 9 bases, with 8 bases between. CDR3 bases: TGCAGTGCTAGTCTCCTGGCCCAGTACTTC. This translates into CSASLLAQYF.

J is TRBJ1-3 and V is TRBV6-5, with a weak D call TRBD1 (6 bases). The V end lost 6 bases, the J end lost 2 bases, and 14 bases lay between the germline ends. CDR1 MNHEY and CDR2 SVGAGI come from the germline V gene. The CDR3 extends over 15 amino acids. The DNA of the CDR3 is TGTGCCAGCAGCCTTAGCAGGGGTCCTGGAAACACCATATATTTT. This translates into CASSLSRGPGNTIYF.

This clone was counted only a few times. The chain uses TRBV2 and TRBJ1-5; no clear D. Trimming took 2 bases from V and 9 from J, leaving 11 bases between them. The length of the CDR3 is 13 residues. CDR1 is SNHLY and CDR2 is FYNNEI in the germline V gene. In DNA form, the CDR3 reads TGTGCCAGCAGTGAACAAGGCGAAGGGCCCCAGCATTTT. This sequence encodes CASSEQGEGPQHF.

This clone has just a few counts. This chain uses TRBV5-1 with TRBJ1-6; 7 bases are a match to TRBD1. The J segment lost 7 bases and the V segment lost 4 bases, leaving 5 bases of the junction unmatched. This CDR3 has 14 residues. CDR1 SGHRS and CDR2 YFSETQ come from the germline V gene. The CDR3 nucleotides read TGCGCCAGCAGCACCATGACAGGGAATTCACCCCTCCACTTT. Translated: CASSTMTGNSPLHF.

The chain combines TRBV10-3 with TRBJ2-3, with D maybe TRBD1 (6 bases). This CDR3 contains 12 residues. Between the trimmed V and J ends, which lost 6 bases and 4 bases, there was a span of 8 bases. Germline values: CDR1 ENHRY, CDR2 SYGVKD. CDR3 nucleotide sequence: TGTGCCATCAGGGACAGCGCAGATACGCAGTATTTT. Translated, it gives CAIRDSADTQYF.

The V call is TRBV6-1, the J call TRBJ2-2; 8 nucleotides line up with TRBD2. The V gene end was trimmed by 6 bases and the J gene end by 3 bases; junction bases not matched to a gene: 3. CDR1 and CDR2 (germline): MNHNS, SASEGT. There are 14 residues in the CDR3. CDR3 protein: CASRSGGDTGELFF. As DNA, the CDR3 is TGTGCCAGCAGGAGCGGGGGCGACACCGGGGAGCTGTTTTTT.

J is TRBJ1-4 and V is TRBV7-9; the match to TRBD1 covers 7 bases. In germline, CDR1 is SEHNR, CDR2 FQNEAQ (reference sequence). This CDR3 is 15 amino acids long. After removal of 1 base from V and 8 bases from J, the junction contained 7 bases not matched to a gene. Here the CDR3 reads CASSLGPGQLEKLFF. The CDR3 DNA reads TGTGCCAGCAGCTTAGGCCCGGGACAGCTCGAAAAACTGTTTTTT.

This chain joins TRBV4-1 and TRBJ2-5; 9 bases map to TRBD2. The V and J ends lost 4 bases and 5 bases, in that order; junction bases with no gene match: 11. Germline V gives CDR1 MGHRA, CDR2 YSYEKL. The CDR3 length is 16 residues. The CDR3 region is CASSPLPSGVGETQYF. CDR3 DNA: TGCGCCAGCAGCCCACTCCCTAGCGGGGTGGGGGAGACCCAGTACTTC.

As to this clone: One end of the junction is discordant with germline, which a read error may explain. The rearrangement uses TRBV7-8 and TRBJ1-5, with D unresolved. The CDR3 loop spans 16 amino acids. CDR1 and CDR2 (germline): SGHVS, FQNEAQ. CDR3 protein: CASSLGSRDSNQPQHF. CDR3 DNA sequence: TGTGCCAGTAGCTTAGGCAGCCGTGATAGCAATCAGCCCCAGCATTTT.

CDR3 nucleotide sequence: TGTGCCAGCAGCCTCACTGACAGTTATAATTCACCCCTCCACTTT. Translating it yields CASSLTDSYNSPLHF. The chain employs TRBV9 and TRBJ1-6, with D perhaps TRBD1 (5 bases). Trimming cost V 4 bases and J 4 bases, with 12 bases left between them. There are 15 residues in the CDR3. The germline V gene has CDR1 SGDLS and CDR2 YYNGEE.

The chain links TRBV6-1 to TRBJ2-2; tentatively, D is TRBD1 (6 bases). The CDR3 is 15 amino acids. The germline V and J ends were trimmed by 8 bases and 3 bases, with 16 bases remaining between them. The germline CDR1 and CDR2 sequences are MNHNS and SASEGT. The CDR3 nucleotides are TGTGCCAGCCTCCCCGACAGGAGCTACACCGGGGAGCTGTTTTTT. Translating it yields CASLPDRSYTGELFF.

This clone has just a few counts. CDR3 nucleotide sequence: TGTGCCAGCAGTCCATTCCTAGCGGGAGTGGGTGCCAAAAACATTCAGTACTTC. Translation: CASSPFLAGVGAKNIQYF. The chain recombines TRBV27 with TRBJ2-4, with 10 positions matching TRBD2. The V gene end was trimmed by 5 bases and the J gene end by 1 base; junction bases not matched to a gene: 11. CDR1 and CDR2 from the germline V gene are MNHEY and SMNVEV (reference sequence). This CDR3 region has 18 residues.

The V and J genes are TRBV30 and TRBJ2-2; perhaps TRBD2 as D (5 bases). Germline V gives CDR1 GTSNPN, CDR2 SVGIG (reference sequence). The V end lost 1 base, the J end lost 4 bases, and 13 bases lay between the germline ends. The CDR3 totals 15 residues. CDR3 residues: CAWSGLSDGTGELFF. CDR3 in DNA: TGTGCCTGGAGTGGCCTTAGCGATGGCACCGGGGAGCTGTTTTTT.

The CDR3 protein is CASSPDGRRETQYF. In DNA, the CDR3 is TGTGCCAGCAGCCCGGACGGTCGGAGGGAGACCCAGTACTTC. J is TRBJ2-5 and V is TRBV9, with D maybe TRBD2 (5 bases). The CDR3 has 14 amino acids. V was cut by 4 bases and J by 5 bases, with 15 bases left in between. CDR1 SGDLS and CDR2 YYNGEE come from the germline V gene. The full variable domain, completed using reference TRBV9 and TRBJ2-5, is DSGVTQTPKHLITATGQRVTLRCSPRSGDLSVYWYQQSLDQGLQFLIQYYNGEERAKGNILERFSAQQFPDLHSELNLSSLELGDSALYFCASSPDGRRETQYFGPGTRLLVL.

The gene calls are TRBV5-1 and TRBJ2-3, with a tentative D call TRBD2 (5 bases). There are 15 residues in the CDR3. The V gene lost 4 bases and the J gene lost 2 bases, with 14 bases spanning the gap. From germline, CDR1 is SGHRS and CDR2 YFSETQ. CDR3 in amino acids: CASSPGLQHTDTQYF. The CDR3 DNA sequence: TGCGCCAGCAGCCCGGGATTGCAGCACACAGATACGCAGTATTTT.